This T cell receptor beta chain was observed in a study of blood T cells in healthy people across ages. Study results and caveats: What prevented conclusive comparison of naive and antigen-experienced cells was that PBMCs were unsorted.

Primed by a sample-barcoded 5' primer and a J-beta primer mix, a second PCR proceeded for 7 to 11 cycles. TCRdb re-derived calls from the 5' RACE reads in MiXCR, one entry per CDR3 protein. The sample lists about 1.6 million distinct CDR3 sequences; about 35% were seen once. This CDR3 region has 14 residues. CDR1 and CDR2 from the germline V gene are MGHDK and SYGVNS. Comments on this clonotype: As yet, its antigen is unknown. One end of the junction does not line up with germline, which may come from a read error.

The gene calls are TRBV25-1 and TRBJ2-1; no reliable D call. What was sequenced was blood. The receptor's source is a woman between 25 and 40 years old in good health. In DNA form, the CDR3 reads TGTGCCAGCAGAGAATCAGCCCGCGGTGGCGAGCAGTTCTTC. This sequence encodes CASRESARGGEQFF. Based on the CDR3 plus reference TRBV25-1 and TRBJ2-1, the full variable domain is EADIYQTPRYLVIGTGKKITLECSQTMGHDKMYWYQQDPGMELHLIHYSYGVNSTEKGDLSSESTVSRIRTEHFPLTLESARPSHTSQYLCASRESARGGEQFFGPGTRLTVL.